One sample yielded the 6 T cell receptor beta chains listed below, sequenced in a study of blood T cell repertoires in COVID-19. Profiled with immunoSEQ multiplex PCR; TCRdb holds only in-frame clones, not every one. Here the sample spans 350,000 to 450,000 clones, approximately 91% being singletons. Sequenced: peripheral blood. All receptors come from a woman in her thirties or forties with COVID-19, enrolled during active disease.

This clone was observed once. V usage is TRBV27 and J usage is TRBJ1-2; 10 bases line up with TRBD1. The V segment lost 6 bases and the J segment 11 bases; nucleotides outside the gene matches: 3. The V gene's germline CDR1 is MNHEY and CDR2 SMNVEV (reference sequence). The CDR3 loop spans 11 amino acids. CDR3 in DNA: TGTGCCAGCAGGGACAGGGGGGAGTACACCTTC. It specifies CASRDRGEYTF.

The chain couples TRBV13 to TRBJ1-6; weak D call: TRBD1 (6 bases). The CDR3 covers 18 residues. Germline V gene sequence: CDR1 PRHDT, CDR2 FYEKMQ (reference sequence). Trimming left V 0 bases short and J 0 bases short, with 12 bases between. CDR3 sequence: CASSLGGTKSSYNSPLHF. The DNA of the CDR3 is TGTGCCAGCAGCTTAGGAGGGACAAAGAGCTCCTATAATTCACCCCTCCACTTT.

The V call is TRBV4-3, the J call TRBJ2-1; TRBD2 might be the D (6 bases). The germline gives CDR1 LGHNA, CDR2 YSLEER. Trimming removed 4 bases at V and 0 bases at J, with 10 bases between. This CDR3 region has 15 residues. CDR3 DNA: TGCGCCAGCAGCCCAAGCGGGCTCTCCTACAATGAGCAGTTCTTC. Residues: CASSPSGLSYNEQFF.

The chain employs TRBV5-1 and TRBJ1-6; 8 bases line up with TRBD1. The V gene's germline CDR1 is SGHRS and CDR2 YFSETQ. The CDR3 length is 14 residues. Trimming removed 3 bases from V and 10 bases from J; junction bases left unmatched: 6. CDR3 nucleotide sequence: TGCGCCAGCAGCTCGGCACCAGGGGGCTCACCCCTCCACTTT. It translates to CASSSAPGGSPLHF.

The chain combines TRBV19 with TRBJ1-2; 8 positions match TRBD1. CDR3 length equals 17 residues. Germline trimming cut 5 bases from V and 5 bases from J; bases unmatched to any gene: 16. CDR1 is LNHDA and CDR2 is SQIVND in the germline V gene (reference sequence). The chain's CDR3 is CASSPSLQGEGLYGYTF. The CDR3 nucleotides read TGTGCCAGTAGTCCGTCTCTACAGGGGGAAGGATTATATGGCTACACCTTC.

This rearrangement joins TRBV29-1 to TRBJ2-3; TRBD2 aligns across 7 bases. Germline lookup yields CDR1 SQVTM and CDR2 ANQGSEA. Unmatched junction bases numbered 8, after V lost 4 bases and J lost 4 bases. The CDR3 loop spans 14 amino acids. This chain's CDR3 is CSVASSGTSDTQYF. The CDR3 DNA sequence: TGCAGCGTTGCGTCTAGCGGCACCTCAGATACGCAGTATTTT.